The rows below give T cell receptor beta chains drawn from one sample of a study of T-cell reconstitution after alpha-beta-depleted transplantation in children. Via MiXCR, TCRdb re-called the PCR reads, giving one row per CDR3 protein. The repertoire consists of about 610,000 distinct CDR3 sequences, with more than 9% occurring once and the leading ten covering about 4.2%. The material sequenced was PBMCs from the stem cell graft donor, taken from the stem cell graft. The receptors here all came from a human donor who donated a stem cell graft to a child with acute myeloid leukemia. Both conserved end residues are part of each CDR3. Each record gives: CDR3 protein, CDR3 DNA, J gene, D gene, V gene, clone size. A D gene is named only where the DNA matches it firmly. The size entry is marked missing in some rows and otherwise reads once, few, many or a size class.

CDR3aa: CASSEGAPGLAGSSYNEQFF; CDR3nt: TGTGCCAGCAGTGAAGGGGCCCCGGGACTAGCGGGAAGCTCCTACAATGAGCAGTTCTTC; j_gene: TRBJ2-1; d_gene: TRBD2; v_gene: TRBV6-1; abundance: NA
CDR3aa: CASSSDTSNSPLHF; CDR3nt: TGTGCCAGCAGCTCGGACACTTCTAATTCACCCCTCCACTTT; j_gene: TRBJ1-6; d_gene: NA; v_gene: TRBV5-6; abundance: many
CDR3aa: CAPPEVYQETQYF; CDR3nt: TGTGCCCCCCCTGAGGTGTACCAAGAGACCCAGTACTTC; j_gene: TRBJ2-5; d_gene: NA; v_gene: TRBV27; abundance: many
CDR3aa: CSVETLGPVGETQYF; CDR3nt: TGCAGCGTTGAAACCCTCGGCCCAGTGGGGGAGACCCAGTACTTC; j_gene: TRBJ2-5; d_gene: NA; v_gene: TRBV29-1; abundance: few
CDR3aa: CASSLRTGQGHTEAFF; CDR3nt: TGTGCCAGCAGCCTTAGGACCGGTCAGGGGCACACTGAAGCTTTCTTT; j_gene: TRBJ1-1; d_gene: NA; v_gene: TRBV14; abundance: many
CDR3aa: CAWSRVAHTGELFF; CDR3nt: TGTGCCTGGAGTAGGGTAGCCCACACCGGGGAGCTGTTTTTT; j_gene: TRBJ2-2; d_gene: NA; v_gene: TRBV30; abundance: few
CDR3aa: CSARDNDPINEQFF; CDR3nt: TGCAGTGCTAGAGATAACGACCCCATCAATGAGCAGTTCTTC; j_gene: TRBJ2-1; d_gene: NA; v_gene: TRBV20-1; abundance: few
CDR3aa: CASGASPRLAKNIQYF; CDR3nt: TGTGCCAGCGGTGCCTCCCCTCGACTAGCCAAAAACATTCAGTACTTC; j_gene: TRBJ2-4; d_gene: NA; v_gene: TRBV6-1; abundance: NA
CDR3aa: CASSLDSQGTAYGYTF; CDR3nt: TGCGCCAGCAGCTTGGATAGTCAGGGTACGGCCTATGGCTACACCTTC; j_gene: TRBJ1-2; d_gene: NA; v_gene: TRBV5-1; abundance: NA
CDR3aa: CATSRDKTSGRTDTQYF; CDR3nt: TGTGCCACCAGCAGAGATAAGACTAGCGGGAGGACAGATACGCAGTATTTT; j_gene: TRBJ2-3; d_gene: TRBD2; v_gene: TRBV15; abundance: many
CDR3aa: CSANPGAAQGLTSTDTQYF; CDR3nt: TGCAGTGCTAATCCAGGGGCGGCTCAGGGACTTACTAGCACAGATACGCAGTATTTT; j_gene: TRBJ2-3; d_gene: NA; v_gene: TRBV20-1; abundance: many
CDR3aa: CASSLHGGQGIGRYNSPLHF; CDR3nt: TGTGCCAGCAGCTTACACGGTGGACAGGGCATCGGACGCTATAATTCACCCCTCCACTTT; j_gene: TRBJ1-6; d_gene: TRBD1; v_gene: TRBV11-3; abundance: NA
CDR3aa: CASEGLTYEGQYF; CDR3nt: TGTGCCAGCGAGGGCCTAACCTACGAAGGGCAGTACTTC; j_gene: TRBJ2-7; d_gene: NA; v_gene: TRBV7-9; abundance: NA
CDR3aa: CASSFGVRDEQYF; CDR3nt: TGTGCCAGCAGCTTCGGGGTAAGGGACGAGCAGTACTTC; j_gene: TRBJ2-7; d_gene: NA; v_gene: TRBV7-3; abundance: few
CDR3aa: CASSSTSGRTDNEQFF; CDR3nt: TGTGCCAGCAGTTCGACTAGCGGGAGGACCGACAATGAGCAGTTCTTC; j_gene: TRBJ2-1; d_gene: TRBD2; v_gene: TRBV6-2/TRBV6-3; abundance: NA
CDR3aa: CATTDRELQYF; CDR3nt: TGTGCCACCACGGACAGGGAGCTTCAGTACTTC; j_gene: TRBJ2-4; d_gene: TRBD1; v_gene: TRBV7-9; abundance: NA
CDR3aa: CASSSSLATNEKLFF; CDR3nt: TGTGCCAGCAGCTCGAGCCTTGCAACTAATGAAAAACTGTTTTTT; j_gene: TRBJ1-4; d_gene: NA; v_gene: TRBV9; abundance: many
CDR3aa: CASSFHRVKGYGYTF; CDR3nt: TGTGCCAGCAGTTTCCACAGGGTGAAGGGCTATGGCTACACCTTC; j_gene: TRBJ1-2; d_gene: NA; v_gene: TRBV12-3/TRBV12-4; abundance: few
CDR3aa: CASSFRGLVRYEQYF; CDR3nt: TGTGCCAGCAGTTTTCGGGGACTAGTGAGGTACGAGCAGTACTTC; j_gene: TRBJ2-7; d_gene: TRBD2; v_gene: TRBV12-3/TRBV12-4; abundance: few
CDR3aa: CAISLSGSRYEQYF; CDR3nt: TGTGCCATCAGCCTTAGCGGGAGTCGCTACGAGCAGTACTTC; j_gene: TRBJ2-7; d_gene: TRBD2; v_gene: TRBV10-3; abundance: few
CDR3aa: CASGLVPGLRLYEQYF; CDR3nt: TGTGCTAGTGGTTTGGTCCCGGGACTCAGACTTTACGAGCAGTACTTC; j_gene: TRBJ2-7; d_gene: NA; v_gene: TRBV12-5; abundance: many
CDR3aa: CSASRRSTYNEQFF; CDR3nt: TGCAGTGCTAGTCGGAGGAGCACCTACAATGAGCAGTTCTTC; j_gene: TRBJ2-1; d_gene: NA; v_gene: TRBV20-1; abundance: NA
CDR3aa: CASSLILGWELFF; CDR3nt: TGTGCCAGCAGCCTAATATTGGGGTGGGAGCTGTTTTTT; j_gene: TRBJ2-2; d_gene: NA; v_gene: TRBV12-3/TRBV12-4; abundance: many
CDR3aa: CATSDTRTSAYNEQFF; CDR3nt: TGTGCCACCAGTGATACGAGGACTAGCGCCTACAATGAGCAGTTCTTC; j_gene: TRBJ2-1; d_gene: TRBD2; v_gene: TRBV24-1; abundance: many
CDR3aa: CATLGTPAGAFF; CDR3nt: TGTGCCACCCTCGGGACCCCTGCGGGAGCTTTCTTT; j_gene: TRBJ1-1; d_gene: NA; v_gene: TRBV30; abundance: NA
CDR3aa: CATEHEQFF; CDR3nt: TGTGCCACCGAACATGAGCAGTTCTTC; j_gene: TRBJ2-1; d_gene: NA; v_gene: TRBV15; abundance: NA
CDR3aa: CASSRGTSGSLETQYF; CDR3nt: TGTGCCAGCAGTCGCGGGACTAGCGGGAGTCTGGAGACCCAGTACTTC; j_gene: TRBJ2-5; d_gene: TRBD2; v_gene: TRBV6-1; abundance: few
CDR3aa: CSAREREVGADTQYF; CDR3nt: TGCAGTGCTCGAGAGCGGGAGGTCGGTGCAGATACGCAGTATTTT; j_gene: TRBJ2-3; d_gene: TRBD2; v_gene: TRBV20-1; abundance: few
CDR3aa: CASSSGGWRTNTGELFF; CDR3nt: TGTGCCAGCAGCTCCGGCGGGTGGCGGACGAACACCGGGGAGCTGTTTTTT; j_gene: TRBJ2-2; d_gene: NA; v_gene: TRBV3-1; abundance: NA
CDR3aa: CASSGTPTWVDEQFF; CDR3nt: TGTGCCAGCAGCGGAACTCCGACCTGGGTGGATGAGCAGTTCTTC; j_gene: TRBJ2-1; d_gene: NA; v_gene: TRBV9; abundance: many
CDR3aa: CATSDFHGAGFYNEQFF; CDR3nt: TGTGCCACCAGTGATTTCCACGGGGCCGGATTCTACAATGAGCAGTTCTTC; j_gene: TRBJ2-1; d_gene: NA; v_gene: TRBV24-1; abundance: few
CDR3aa: CASSLSSGSALSSYEQYF; CDR3nt: TGTGCCAGCAGTTTATCCAGCGGGAGCGCCCTTAGCTCCTACGAGCAGTACTTC; j_gene: TRBJ2-7; d_gene: TRBD2; v_gene: TRBV27; abundance: NA
CDR3aa: CASRSSTDTQYF; CDR3nt: TGCGCCAGCAGATCGAGCACAGATACGCAGTATTTT; j_gene: TRBJ2-3; d_gene: NA; v_gene: TRBV5-1; abundance: many
CDR3aa: CASSLGTGTYNEQFF; CDR3nt: TGTGCCAGCAGCTTAGGGACAGGGACCTACAATGAGCAGTTCTTC; j_gene: TRBJ2-1; d_gene: TRBD1; v_gene: TRBV11-1; abundance: few
CDR3aa: CASSLQRDNQPQHF; CDR3nt: TGTGCCAGCAGCCTACAGAGAGACAATCAGCCCCAGCATTTT; j_gene: TRBJ1-5; d_gene: NA; v_gene: TRBV7-8; abundance: few
CDR3aa: CASSQGLQFF; CDR3nt: TGTGCCAGCAGCCAGGGACTGCAGTTCTTC; j_gene: TRBJ2-1; d_gene: NA; v_gene: TRBV6-6; abundance: few
CDR3aa: CSAEGTSGRVEQFF; CDR3nt: TGCAGTGCCGAGGGGACTAGCGGGAGGGTCGAGCAGTTCTTC; j_gene: TRBJ2-1; d_gene: TRBD2; v_gene: TRBV20-1; abundance: NA
CDR3aa: CAIRSGTGGNEQYF; CDR3nt: TGTGCCATCAGATCCGGGACAGGGGGTAACGAGCAGTACTTC; j_gene: TRBJ2-7; d_gene: TRBD1; v_gene: TRBV10-3; abundance: NA
CDR3aa: CASSLQTGVGSYNEQFF; CDR3nt: TGTGCCAGCAGCCTACAAACAGGGGTTGGGTCCTACAATGAGCAGTTCTTC; j_gene: TRBJ2-1; d_gene: TRBD1; v_gene: TRBV6-2/TRBV6-3; abundance: NA
CDR3aa: CSVDGDTNYEQYF; CDR3nt: TGCAGCGTTGATGGGGACACCAACTACGAGCAGTACTTC; j_gene: TRBJ2-7; d_gene: NA; v_gene: TRBV29-1; abundance: NA
CDR3aa: CASSFASGDFNEQFF; CDR3nt: TGTGCCAGCAGCTTTGCTAGCGGCGACTTCAATGAGCAGTTCTTC; j_gene: TRBJ2-1; d_gene: TRBD2; v_gene: TRBV7-2; abundance: many
CDR3aa: CASSHIDEQFF; CDR3nt: TGTGCCAGCAGCCATATCGATGAGCAGTTCTTC; j_gene: TRBJ2-1; d_gene: NA; v_gene: TRBV7-9; abundance: many
CDR3aa: CASIPGLGFNEQFF; CDR3nt: TGTGCCAGCATCCCGGGACTAGGATTCAATGAGCAGTTCTTC; j_gene: TRBJ2-1; d_gene: TRBD2; v_gene: TRBV7-2; abundance: many
CDR3aa: CASSDELTGDYTDTQYF; CDR3nt: TGTGCCAGCAGTGATGAATTGACAGGGGATTACACAGATACGCAGTATTTT; j_gene: TRBJ2-3; d_gene: TRBD1; v_gene: TRBV25-1; abundance: many
CDR3aa: CSSREAGGPKTQYF; CDR3nt: TGCAGTTCCCGGGAAGCGGGAGGGCCAAAGACCCAGTACTTC; j_gene: TRBJ2-5; d_gene: TRBD2; v_gene: TRBV20-1; abundance: many
CDR3aa: CASSRGWTSGRRVGETQYF; CDR3nt: TGTGCCAGCAGCCGAGGATGGACTAGCGGGAGAAGGGTTGGGGAGACCCAGTACTTC; j_gene: TRBJ2-5; d_gene: TRBD2; v_gene: TRBV5-6; abundance: NA
CDR3aa: CSVRAGRRETQYF; CDR3nt: TGCAGCGTTCGGGCAGGGAGAAGGGAGACCCAGTACTTC; j_gene: TRBJ2-5; d_gene: NA; v_gene: TRBV29-1; abundance: many
CDR3aa: CASSYFWVSGANVLTF; CDR3nt: TGTGCCAGCAGTTACTTTTGGGTCTCTGGGGCCAACGTCCTGACTTTC; j_gene: TRBJ2-6; d_gene: NA; v_gene: TRBV6-5; abundance: few
CDR3aa: CASSLPRNTDTQYF; CDR3nt: TGTGCCAGCAGCCTACCTAGGAACACAGATACGCAGTATTTT; j_gene: TRBJ2-3; d_gene: NA; v_gene: TRBV6-2/TRBV6-3; abundance: NA
CDR3aa: CASSWGVGYNEQFF; CDR3nt: TGTGCCAGCAGTTGGGGAGTTGGCTACAATGAGCAGTTCTTC; j_gene: TRBJ2-1; d_gene: NA; v_gene: TRBV12-3/TRBV12-4; abundance: NA
CDR3aa: CASRDEDTQYF; CDR3nt: TGTGCCAGCAGAGATGAAGATACGCAGTATTTT; j_gene: TRBJ2-3; d_gene: NA; v_gene: TRBV5-8; abundance: many
CDR3aa: CASSTFGGSYNEQFF; CDR3nt: TGTGCCAGCAGTACATTCGGGGGCTCCTACAATGAGCAGTTCTTC; j_gene: TRBJ2-1; d_gene: NA; v_gene: TRBV2; abundance: many
CDR3aa: CAARLANGETQYF; CDR3nt: TGTGCCGCCAGACTAGCGAACGGAGAGACCCAGTACTTC; j_gene: TRBJ2-5; d_gene: TRBD2; v_gene: TRBV7-2; abundance: NA
CDR3aa: CSVELAGVYEQYF; CDR3nt: TGCAGCGTTGAACTAGCGGGCGTCTACGAGCAGTACTTC; j_gene: TRBJ2-7; d_gene: TRBD2; v_gene: TRBV29-1; abundance: few
CDR3aa: CSARGGGGNQPQHF; CDR3nt: TGCAGTGCTAGAGGTGGTGGGGGCAATCAGCCCCAGCATTTT; j_gene: TRBJ1-5; d_gene: NA; v_gene: TRBV20-1; abundance: many